This TCR beta chain was profiled in a study of blood T cell repertoires in COVID-19. Study summary: Specimens from acute and convalescent COVID-19 originated in the United States, Italy and Spain. The analysed material was cDNA or gDNA that came from T cells, B-cell-depleted T cells, or PBMCs.

Some clones are missing from TCRdb's copy, which holds only in-frame ones; the method was immunoSEQ multiplex PCR. In the table there are 120,000 or so clones, 70% to 80% of which are singletons. V lost 8 bases and J lost 2; bases outside the gene matches: 8. There are 14 residues in the CDR3. CDR1 and CDR2 from the germline V gene are MNHEY and SVGAGI. J is TRBJ2-5 and V is TRBV6-5; TRBD2 agrees at 7 bases. Material: peripheral blood. The sequence was obtained from a human donor in a cohort sampled during active COVID-19. CDR3 in amino acids: CASGGGSLQETQYF. CDR3 sequence (DNA): TGTGCCAGCGGGGGAGGGAGTTTACAAGAGACCCAGTACTTC.